These T cell receptor beta chains were read from a single sample in a study of cytomegalovirus exposure and HLA in healthy donors. Clones were read by immunoSEQ multiplex PCR, and TCRdb kept only the in-frame ones, dropping some. The table has 140,000 or so clones, approximately 91% seen once; the top ten hold roughly 0.7%. Input material: PBMCs. The receptors shown here come from a man younger than 35 in good health and CMV-seronegative. Both conserved end residues are part of each CDR3. The D gene is left open where the match is weak. Size is stated for part of the rows, as once, few or many counts, or as a class when the clone is expanded.

>-|-|TRBV5-4|TRBJ1-1
TGTGCCAGCAGCCGTCGCTATGACACTGAAGCTTTCTTT
CASSRRYDTEAFF
>once|-|TRBV10-3|TRBJ1-1
TGTGCCATCAGTGAGCGGGGGGCTGGTAGCACTGAAGCTTTCTTT
CAISERGAGSTEAFF
>once|TRBD1|TRBV10-3|TRBJ1-4
TGTGCCATCAGTGACAGGGGGCGCGAAAAACTGTTTTTT
CAISDRGREKLFF
>-|-|TRBV9|TRBJ2-2
TGTGCCAGCAGCGTAGCAGCGAGTCCATCCGGGGAGCTGTTTTTT
CASSVAASPSGELFF
>-|TRBD1|TRBV6-5|TRBJ1-2
TGTGCCTCTGGCCGGGACAGTACTAACTATGGCTACACCTTC
CASGRDSTNYGYTF
>-|TRBD1|TRBV19|TRBJ1-6
TGTGCCAGTAAGGCCGGGACAGTTAATTCACCCCTCCACTTT
CASKAGTVNSPLHF
>-|TRBD1|TRBV5-5|TRBJ1-2
TGTGCCAGCAGCTATGGAGTGGACAGGGGAATAGCGGGCTACACCTTC
CASSYGVDRGIAGYTF
>few|-|TRBV27|TRBJ1-6
TGTGCCAGCAGTTTATCGGGGGCCGATAATTCACCCCTCCACTTT
CASSLSGADNSPLHF
>-|-|TRBV5-1|TRBJ2-1
TGCGCCAGCAGCTTTTCTCAAGTTGATCGAGAGGGCAATGAGCAGTTCTTC
CASSFSQVDREGNEQFF
>-|-|TRBV7-6|TRBJ2-4
TGTGCCAGCAGCCGACCTCGGGGGGCCGGGATCAAAAACATTCAGTACTTC
CASSRPRGAGIKNIQYF
>-|-|TRBV30|TRBJ2-7
TGTGCCTGGAGACAGGCGGGGTCCTACGAGCAGTACTTC
CAWRQAGSYEQYF
>-|TRBD1|TRBV7-9|TRBJ1-2
TGTGCCAGCAGCTTAGACGCGACAGGGCATGGTCTAGCTGGCTACACCTTC
CASSLDATGHGLAGYTF
>-|TRBD1|TRBV7-3|TRBJ2-2
TGTGCCAGCAGCTATCGGGACAGGAGGAACACCGGGGAGCTGTTTTTT
CASSYRDRRNTGELFF
>-|TRBD1|TRBV30|TRBJ1-5
TGTGCCTGGAGTGGACAGGGAAATCAGCCCCAGCATTTT
CAWSGQGNQPQHF
>few|-|TRBV13|TRBJ2-7
TGTGCCAGCAGCTTAGGCCTTAGAGGTGGCGAGCAGTACTTC
CASSLGLRGGEQYF
>-|-|TRBV7-8|TRBJ2-7
TGTGCCAGCAGCGTCTTAGCGGCCTACGAGCAGTACTTC
CASSVLAAYEQYF
>-|-|TRBV7-9|TRBJ2-3
TGTGCCAGCACCTTGAGGAGCACAGATACGCAGTATTTT
CASTLRSTDTQYF
>-|-|TRBV4-2|TRBJ1-1
TGTGCCAGCAGCGGAATGAAGTCGAGGGACACTGAAGCTTTCTTT
CASSGMKSRDTEAFF
>-|-|TRBV4-3|TRBJ1-1
TGCGCCAGCAGCCAGGAGGGAGTCCTGAACACTGAAGCTTTCTTT
CASSQEGVLNTEAFF
>-|TRBD1|TRBV2|TRBJ1-1
TGTGCCAGCAGTGAAACGCGACAGGGGGGCACTGAAGCTTTCTTT
CASSETRQGGTEAFF